Listed below are T cell receptor beta chains from one sample, sequenced in a study of cytomegalovirus exposure and HLA in healthy donors. Repertoires were generated with immunoSEQ multiplex PCR, while TCRdb's copy carries only in-frame clones and drops some. The table lists 150,000 to 200,000 clones, about 80% of them singletons. The sequencing input was PBMCs. Source of these receptors: a man aged 18 to 30 in good health and CMV-seropositive. Both conserved end residues are part of each CDR3. The D gene is left open where the match is weak. Rows may omit the clone size; those that give it use once, few, many or a size class.

TRBJ1-2 TRBV6-1 NA NA CASSEGVLSNYGYTF
TRBJ2-3 TRBV9 NA NA CASSPSGILAPDTQYF
TRBJ2-1 TRBV7-6 NA few CASSPINEQFF
TRBJ2-2 TRBV5-1 NA once CASSLALSDTGELFF
TRBJ2-5 TRBV11-1 TRBD2 NA CASSGGAGGSVGETQYF
TRBJ1-1 TRBV20-1 NA NA CSWKGYTEAFF
TRBJ1-4 TRBV5-1 NA NA CASSPAMGAEEKLFF
TRBJ1-2 TRBV10-3 TRBD1 NA CAIRGDRGHDGYTF
TRBJ2-7 TRBV9 NA NA CASSVGTAAYEQYF
TRBJ2-3 TRBV7-2 NA NA CASSLVRLARSTDTQYF
TRBJ2-3 TRBV5-1 NA once CASSPSADTQYF
TRBJ2-5 TRBV25-1 TRBD2 NA CASSEGGRKTQYF
TRBJ2-1 TRBV9 NA NA CASSVLGENEQFF
TRBJ2-1 TRBV5-6 NA once CASSVDRSSYNEQFF
TRBJ2-3 TRBV6-6 NA NA CASNRESPQYF
TRBJ1-2 TRBV19 NA many CASSTPTARRGYTF
TRBJ2-5 TRBV11-2 TRBD1 NA CASSLDRGTAIQETQYF
TRBJ1-4 TRBV7-8 NA NA CASSLAIGGEKLFF
TRBJ2-7 TRBV29-1 NA NA CSVAGTHDSYEQYF
TRBJ1-2 TRBV19 NA once CASSNRGGSYSGGYTF
TRBJ2-3 TRBV5-1 NA few CASSLDTRPDTQYF
TRBJ2-4 TRBV29-1 NA NA CSGTWDNQYF
TRBJ2-5 TRBV2 TRBD1 NA CASSGTGGWETQYF
TRBJ2-5 TRBV28 NA once CASSQGHTTQYF
TRBJ2-1 TRBV20-1 TRBD2 NA CSLSGASEQFF
TRBJ2-2 TRBV30 TRBD2 NA CAWTLAGGNTGELFF
TRBJ2-5 TRBV7-6 TRBD1 NA CASSSGQGSLRETQYF
TRBJ1-2 TRBV7-2 NA NA CASSLEAGWGYTF
TRBJ2-1 TRBV6-4 TRBD2 NA CASRLPQREDPYNEQFF
TRBJ1-4 TRBV2 NA once CARMEGMEKLFF
TRBJ2-7 TRBV4-2 TRBD2 NA CASSQGRGTNLPYEQYF
TRBJ1-3 TRBV5-6 NA many CASSLGTGPGNTIYF
TRBJ1-2 TRBV25-1 NA NA CASSEFGTGTYGYTF